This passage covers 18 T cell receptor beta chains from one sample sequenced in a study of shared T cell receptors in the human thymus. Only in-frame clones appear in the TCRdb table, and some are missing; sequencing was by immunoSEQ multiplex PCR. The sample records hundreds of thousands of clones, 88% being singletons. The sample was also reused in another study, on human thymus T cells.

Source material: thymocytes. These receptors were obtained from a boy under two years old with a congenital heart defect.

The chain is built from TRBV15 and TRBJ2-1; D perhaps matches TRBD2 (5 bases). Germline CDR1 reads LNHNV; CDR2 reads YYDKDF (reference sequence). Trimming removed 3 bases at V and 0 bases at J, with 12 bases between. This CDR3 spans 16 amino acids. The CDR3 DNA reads TGTGCCACCAGCAGCTCCGGGCGGGTCTCCTACAATGAGCAGTTCTTC. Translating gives CATSSSGRVSYNEQFF.

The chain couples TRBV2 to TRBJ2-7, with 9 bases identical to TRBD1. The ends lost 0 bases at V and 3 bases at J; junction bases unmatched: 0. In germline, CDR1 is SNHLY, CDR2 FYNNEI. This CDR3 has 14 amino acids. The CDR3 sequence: CASSEAGQGYEQYF. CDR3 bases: TGTGCCAGCAGTGAAGCGGGACAGGGCTACGAGCAGTACTTC. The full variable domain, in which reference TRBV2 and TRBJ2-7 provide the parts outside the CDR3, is EPEVTQTPSHQVTQMGQEVILRCVPISNHLYFYWYRQILGQKVEFLVSFYNNEISEKSEIFDDQFSVERPDGSNFTLKIRSTKLEDSAMYFCASSEAGQGYEQYFGPGTRLTVT.

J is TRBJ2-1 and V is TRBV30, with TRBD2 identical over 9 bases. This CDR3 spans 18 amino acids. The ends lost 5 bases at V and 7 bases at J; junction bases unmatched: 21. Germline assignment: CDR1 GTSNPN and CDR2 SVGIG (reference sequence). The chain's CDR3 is CAWRAPPPYSGSGNEQFF. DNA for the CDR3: TGTGCCTGGCGGGCTCCACCCCCATATAGCGGGAGTGGGAATGAGCAGTTCTTC.

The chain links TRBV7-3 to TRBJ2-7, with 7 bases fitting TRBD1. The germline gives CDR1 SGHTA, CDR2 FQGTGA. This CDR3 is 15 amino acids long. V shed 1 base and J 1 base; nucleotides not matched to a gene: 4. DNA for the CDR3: TGTGCCAGCAGCTTAATGGACAGGTCTTCCTACGAGCAGTACTTC. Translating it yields CASSLMDRSSYEQYF.

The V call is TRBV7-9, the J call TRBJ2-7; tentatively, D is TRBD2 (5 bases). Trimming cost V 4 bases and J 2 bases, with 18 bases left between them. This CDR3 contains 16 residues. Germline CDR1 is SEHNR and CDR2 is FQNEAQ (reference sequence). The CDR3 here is CASSSREVSVAYEQYF. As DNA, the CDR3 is TGTGCCAGCAGCTCTCGTGAGGTTAGCGTTGCCTACGAGCAGTACTTC.

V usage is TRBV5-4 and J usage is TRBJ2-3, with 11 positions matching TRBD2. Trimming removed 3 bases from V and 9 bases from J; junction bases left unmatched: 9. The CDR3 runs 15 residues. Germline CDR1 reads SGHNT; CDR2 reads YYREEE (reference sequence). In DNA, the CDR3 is TGTGCCAGCAGCTCGGGACTAGCGGTCCCCCCCACGCAGTATTTT. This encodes CASSSGLAVPPTQYF.

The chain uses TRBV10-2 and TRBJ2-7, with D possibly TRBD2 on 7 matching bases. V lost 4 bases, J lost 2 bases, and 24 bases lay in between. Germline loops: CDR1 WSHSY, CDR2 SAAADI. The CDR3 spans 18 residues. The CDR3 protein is CASSARGGPAGHTYEQYF. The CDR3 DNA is TGCGCCAGCAGTGCGAGGGGGGGACCAGCGGGACATACCTACGAGCAGTACTTC.

Here the CDR3 reads CASSHPGTSGATDTQYF. CDR3 DNA sequence: TGTGCCAGCAGCCATCCCGGGACTAGCGGGGCCACAGATACGCAGTATTTT. The chain links TRBV11-2 to TRBJ2-3, with TRBD2 identical over 13 bases. In germline, CDR1 is SGHAT, CDR2 FQNNGV. V was clipped by 5 bases and J by 2 bases; unmatched bases: 7. The CDR3 totals 17 residues. The full variable domain, its missing parts supplied by reference TRBV11-2 and TRBJ2-3, is EAGVAQSPRYKIIEKRQSVAFWCNPISGHATLYWYQQILGQGPKLLIQFQNNGVVDDSQLPKDRFSAERLKGVDSTLKIQPAKLEDSAVYLCASSHPGTSGATDTQYFGPGTRLTVL.

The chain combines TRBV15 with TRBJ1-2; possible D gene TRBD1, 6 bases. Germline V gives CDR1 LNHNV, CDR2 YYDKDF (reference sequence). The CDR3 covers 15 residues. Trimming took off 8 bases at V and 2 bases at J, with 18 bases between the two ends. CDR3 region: CATHPRGGPNYGYTF. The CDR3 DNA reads TGTGCCACCCACCCTCGGGGGGGGCCGAACTATGGCTACACCTTC.

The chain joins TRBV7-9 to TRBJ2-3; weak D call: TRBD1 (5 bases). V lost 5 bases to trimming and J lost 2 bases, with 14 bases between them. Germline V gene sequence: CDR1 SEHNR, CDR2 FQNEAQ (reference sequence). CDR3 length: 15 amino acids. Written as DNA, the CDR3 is TGTGCCAGCAGCCCAAGCGACAGTTCCACAGATACGCAGTATTTT. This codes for CASSPSDSSTDTQYF.

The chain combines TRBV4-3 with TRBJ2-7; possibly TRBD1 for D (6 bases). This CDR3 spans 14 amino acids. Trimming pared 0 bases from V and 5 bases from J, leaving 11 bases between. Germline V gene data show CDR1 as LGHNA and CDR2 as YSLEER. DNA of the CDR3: TGCGCCAGCAGCCAAGAAGGGGGAGTTCACGAGCAGTACTTC. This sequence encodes CASSQEGGVHEQYF.

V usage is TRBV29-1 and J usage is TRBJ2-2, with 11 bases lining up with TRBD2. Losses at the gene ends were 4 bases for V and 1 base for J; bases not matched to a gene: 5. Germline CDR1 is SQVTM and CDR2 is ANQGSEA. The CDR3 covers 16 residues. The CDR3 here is CSVGLAGGRNTGELFF. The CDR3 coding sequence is TGCAGCGTTGGGCTAGCGGGAGGTCGGAACACCGGGGAGCTGTTTTTT.

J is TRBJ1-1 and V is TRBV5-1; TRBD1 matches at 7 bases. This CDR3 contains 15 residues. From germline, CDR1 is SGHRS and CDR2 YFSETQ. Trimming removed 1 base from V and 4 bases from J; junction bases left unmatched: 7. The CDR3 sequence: CASSLYGTDFTEAFF. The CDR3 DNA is TGCGCCAGCAGCTTGTATGGGACAGACTTCACTGAAGCTTTCTTT.

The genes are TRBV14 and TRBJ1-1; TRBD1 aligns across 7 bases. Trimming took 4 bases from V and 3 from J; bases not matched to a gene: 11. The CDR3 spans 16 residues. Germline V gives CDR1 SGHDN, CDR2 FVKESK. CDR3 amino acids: CASSRRMDRWDTEAFF. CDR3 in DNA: TGTGCCAGCAGCCGACGAATGGACAGGTGGGACACTGAAGCTTTCTTT.

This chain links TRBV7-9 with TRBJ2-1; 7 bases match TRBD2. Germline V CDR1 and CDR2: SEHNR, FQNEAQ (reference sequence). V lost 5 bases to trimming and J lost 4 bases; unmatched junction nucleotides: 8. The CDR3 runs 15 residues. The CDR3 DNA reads TGTGCCAGCAGCCCCAGCGGGACCCCATACAATGAGCAGTTCTTC. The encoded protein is CASSPSGTPYNEQFF.

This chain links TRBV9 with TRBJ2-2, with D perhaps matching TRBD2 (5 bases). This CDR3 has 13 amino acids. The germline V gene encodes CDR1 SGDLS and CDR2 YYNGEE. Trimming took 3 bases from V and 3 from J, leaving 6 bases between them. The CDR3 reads CASSARDTGELFF. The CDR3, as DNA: TGTGCCAGCAGCGCGAGGGACACCGGGGAGCTGTTTTTT.

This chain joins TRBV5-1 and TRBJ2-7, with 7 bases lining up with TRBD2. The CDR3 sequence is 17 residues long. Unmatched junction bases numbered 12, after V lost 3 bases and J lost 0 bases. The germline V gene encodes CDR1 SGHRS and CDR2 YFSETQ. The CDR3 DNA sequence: TGCGCCAGCAGCTCACCCCGGACTAGTTTAAACTCCTACGAGCAGTACTTC. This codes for CASSSPRTSLNSYEQYF. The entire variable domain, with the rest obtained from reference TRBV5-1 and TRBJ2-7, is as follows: KAGVTQTPRYLIKTRGQQVTLSCSPISGHRSVSWYQQTPGQGLQFLFEYFSETQRNKGNFPGRFSGRQFSNSRSEMNVSTLELGDSALYLCASSSPRTSLNSYEQYFGPGTRLTVT.

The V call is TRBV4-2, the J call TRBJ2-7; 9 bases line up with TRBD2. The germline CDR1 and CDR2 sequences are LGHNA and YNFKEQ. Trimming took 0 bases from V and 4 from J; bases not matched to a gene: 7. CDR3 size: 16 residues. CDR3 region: CASSQDRGGALYEQYF. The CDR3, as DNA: TGTGCCAGCAGCCAAGACCGCGGGGGGGCGTTGTACGAGCAGTACTTC.